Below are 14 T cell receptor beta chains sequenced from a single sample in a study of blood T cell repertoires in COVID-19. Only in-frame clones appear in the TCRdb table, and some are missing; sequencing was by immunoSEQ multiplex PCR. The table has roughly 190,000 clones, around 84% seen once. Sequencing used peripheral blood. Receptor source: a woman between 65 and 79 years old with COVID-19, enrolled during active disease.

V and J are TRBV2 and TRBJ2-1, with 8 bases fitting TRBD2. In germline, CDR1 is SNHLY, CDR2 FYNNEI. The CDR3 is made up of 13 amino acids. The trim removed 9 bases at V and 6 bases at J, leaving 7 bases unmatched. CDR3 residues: CARSGSESNEQFF. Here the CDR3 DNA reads TGTGCCAGAAGCGGGAGTGAGTCCAATGAGCAGTTCTTC. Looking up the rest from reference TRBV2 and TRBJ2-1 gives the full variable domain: EPEVTQTPSHQVTQMGQEVILRCVPISNHLYFYWYRQILGQKVEFLVSFYNNEISEKSEIFDDQFSVERPDGSNFTLKIRSTKLEDSAMYFCARSGSESNEQFFGPGTRLTVL.

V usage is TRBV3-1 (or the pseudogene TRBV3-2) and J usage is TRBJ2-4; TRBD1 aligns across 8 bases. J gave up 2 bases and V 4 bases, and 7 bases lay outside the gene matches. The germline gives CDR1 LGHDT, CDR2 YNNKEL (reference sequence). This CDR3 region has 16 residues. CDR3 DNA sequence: TGTGCCAGCAGCCCGCCAGGGGGCGAATCCAAAAACATTCAGTACTTC. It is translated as CASSPPGGESKNIQYF.

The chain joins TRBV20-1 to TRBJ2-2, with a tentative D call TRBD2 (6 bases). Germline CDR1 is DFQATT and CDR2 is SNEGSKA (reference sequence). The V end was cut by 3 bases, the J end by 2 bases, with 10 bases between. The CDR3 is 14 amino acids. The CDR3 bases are TGCAGTGCTAGTGCAGGGACTAACACCGGGGAGCTGTTTTTT. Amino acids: CSASAGTNTGELFF.

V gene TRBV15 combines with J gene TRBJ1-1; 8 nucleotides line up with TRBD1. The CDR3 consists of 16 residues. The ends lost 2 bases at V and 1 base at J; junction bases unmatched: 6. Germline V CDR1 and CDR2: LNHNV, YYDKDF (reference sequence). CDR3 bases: TGTGCCACCAGCAGATCCAGGGGGACAGGGAACACTGAAGCTTTCTTT. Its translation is CATSRSRGTGNTEAFF. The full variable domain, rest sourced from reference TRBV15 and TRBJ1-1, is DAMVIQNPRYQVTQFGKPVTLSCSQTLNHNVMYWYQQKSSQAPKLLFHYYDKDFNNEADTPDNFQSRRPNTSFCFLDIRSPGLGDTAMYLCATSRSRGTGNTEAFFGQGTRLTVV.

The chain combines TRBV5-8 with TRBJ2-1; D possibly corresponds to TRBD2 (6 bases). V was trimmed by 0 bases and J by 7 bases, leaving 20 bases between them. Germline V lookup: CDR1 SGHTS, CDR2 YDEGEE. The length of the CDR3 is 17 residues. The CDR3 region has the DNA TGTGCCAGCAGCTTGGTAAGAGGCGGGGTCGATAGAAATGAGCAGTTCTTC. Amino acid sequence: CASSLVRGGVDRNEQFF.

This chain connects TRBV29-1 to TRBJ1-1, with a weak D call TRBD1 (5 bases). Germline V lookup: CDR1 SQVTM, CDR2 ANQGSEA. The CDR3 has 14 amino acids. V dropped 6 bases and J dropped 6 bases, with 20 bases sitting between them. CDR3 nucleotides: TGCAGCGTGGCCGGGACTTGGGGGATGGCTGAAGCTTTCTTT. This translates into CSVAGTWGMAEAFF.

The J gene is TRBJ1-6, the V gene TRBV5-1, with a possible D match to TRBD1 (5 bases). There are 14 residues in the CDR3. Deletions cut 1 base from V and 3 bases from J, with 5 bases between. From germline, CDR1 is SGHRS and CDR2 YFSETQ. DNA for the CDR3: TGCGCCAGCAGCTTGACAGGCTATAATTCACCCCTCCACTTT. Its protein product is CASSLTGYNSPLHF.

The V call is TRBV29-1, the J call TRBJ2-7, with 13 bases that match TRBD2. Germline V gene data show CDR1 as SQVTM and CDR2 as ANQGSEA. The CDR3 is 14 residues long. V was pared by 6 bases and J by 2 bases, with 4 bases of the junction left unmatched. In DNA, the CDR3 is TGCAGCGTGAGGACTAGCGGGAGTACCTACGAGCAGTACTTC. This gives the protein CSVRTSGSTYEQYF.

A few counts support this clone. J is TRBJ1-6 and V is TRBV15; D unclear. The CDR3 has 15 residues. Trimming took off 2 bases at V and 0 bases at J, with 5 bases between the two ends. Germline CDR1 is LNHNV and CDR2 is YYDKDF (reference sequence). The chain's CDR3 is CATSRSGSYNSPLHF. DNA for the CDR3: TGTGCCACCAGCAGATCGGGCTCCTATAATTCACCCCTCCACTTT.

CDR3 nucleotide sequence: TGTGCCAGCAGCTTAGGACAGGGGGACACCGGGGAGCTGTTTTTT. Protein: CASSLGQGDTGELFF. The chain joins TRBV7-9 to TRBJ2-2; 9 nucleotides match TRBD1. The CDR3 has 15 residues. The J segment lost 3 bases and the V segment lost 1 base, leaving 0 bases of the junction unmatched. Germline assignment: CDR1 SEHNR and CDR2 FQNEAQ (reference sequence).

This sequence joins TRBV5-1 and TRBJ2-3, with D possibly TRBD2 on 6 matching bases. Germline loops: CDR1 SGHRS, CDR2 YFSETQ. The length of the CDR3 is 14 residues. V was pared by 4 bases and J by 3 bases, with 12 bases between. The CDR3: CASSDPGETDTQYF. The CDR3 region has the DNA TGCGCCAGCAGCGATCCGGGAGAAACAGATACGCAGTATTTT.

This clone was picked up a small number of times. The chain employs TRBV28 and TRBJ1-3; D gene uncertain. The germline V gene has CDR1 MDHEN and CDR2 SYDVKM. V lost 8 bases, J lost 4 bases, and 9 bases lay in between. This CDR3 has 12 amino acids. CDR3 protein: CASSEAGNTIYF. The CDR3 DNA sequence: TGTGCCAGCTCTGAGGCGGGAAACACCATATATTTT.

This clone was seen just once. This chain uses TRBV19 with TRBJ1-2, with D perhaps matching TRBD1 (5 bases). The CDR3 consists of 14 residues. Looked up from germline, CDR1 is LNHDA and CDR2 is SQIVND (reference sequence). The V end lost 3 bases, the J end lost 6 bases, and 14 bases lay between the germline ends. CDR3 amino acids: CASSMGREVNGYTF. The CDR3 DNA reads TGTGCCAGTAGTATGGGCAGGGAAGTGAATGGCTACACCTTC.

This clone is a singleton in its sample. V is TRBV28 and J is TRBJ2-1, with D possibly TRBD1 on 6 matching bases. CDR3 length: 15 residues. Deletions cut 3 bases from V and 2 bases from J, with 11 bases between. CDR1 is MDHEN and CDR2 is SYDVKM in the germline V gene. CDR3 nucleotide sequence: TGTGCCAGCAGTTTCCCCGGGACACCCTACAATGAGCAGTTCTTC. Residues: CASSFPGTPYNEQFF.